The clone carrying this TCR beta chain was counted only a few times. Its antigen is unidentified. These data originate in a study of metastatic and nonmetastatic thyroid tumors. Study in general: Across peripheral blood and tumor or nodule tissue samples taken from malignant and benign thyroid patients, the repertoires were compared with one another. General study findings and limits: Reportedly, malignant thyroid tumors had significantly higher TCR beta diversity than benign nodules, in blood and tumor.

No patient had received any treatment before thyroid surgery. Germline lookup yields CDR1 SNHLY and CDR2 FYNNEI. Trimming took 10 bases from V and 10 from J; bases not matched to a gene: 15. CDR3 length equals 13 residues. With MiXCR, TCRdb reprocessed the PCR reads. The sample records under 50,000 clones, 18% being singletons. The clonotype was recovered from a female donor with papillary thyroid cancer or a benign thyroid nodule (not recorded which). Some clones in this sample may be carry-over from other donors' samples. Sequencing was carried out using tumor tissue. The chain has TRBV2 and TRBJ1-2, with 7 bases fitting TRBD1. The CDR3 nucleotides read TGTGCCAACAACCTCGACAGGGCTGAAGTCTACACCTTC. It encodes CANNLDRAEVYTF.